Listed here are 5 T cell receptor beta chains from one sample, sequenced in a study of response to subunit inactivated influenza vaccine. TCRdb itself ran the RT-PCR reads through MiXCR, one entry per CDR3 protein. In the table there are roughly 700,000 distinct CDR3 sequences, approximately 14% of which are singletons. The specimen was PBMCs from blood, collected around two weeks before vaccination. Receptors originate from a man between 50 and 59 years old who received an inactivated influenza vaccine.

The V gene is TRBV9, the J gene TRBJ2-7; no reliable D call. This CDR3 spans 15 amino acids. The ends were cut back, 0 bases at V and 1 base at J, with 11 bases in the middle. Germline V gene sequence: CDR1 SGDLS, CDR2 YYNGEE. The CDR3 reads CASSVGAASSYEQYF. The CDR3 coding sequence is TGTGCCAGCAGCGTAGGGGCAGCCAGTTCCTACGAGCAGTACTTC. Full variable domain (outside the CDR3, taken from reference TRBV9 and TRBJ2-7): DSGVTQTPKHLITATGQRVTLRCSPRSGDLSVYWYQQSLDQGLQFLIQYYNGEERAKGNILERFSAQQFPDLHSELNLSSLELGDSALYFCASSVGAASSYEQYFGPGTRLTVT.

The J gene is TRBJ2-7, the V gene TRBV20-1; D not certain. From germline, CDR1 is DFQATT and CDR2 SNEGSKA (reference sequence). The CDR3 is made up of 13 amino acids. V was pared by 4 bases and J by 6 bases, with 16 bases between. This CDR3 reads CSATPGAPFEQYF. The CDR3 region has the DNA TGCAGTGCTACCCCTGGAGCTCCCTTCGAGCAGTACTTC.

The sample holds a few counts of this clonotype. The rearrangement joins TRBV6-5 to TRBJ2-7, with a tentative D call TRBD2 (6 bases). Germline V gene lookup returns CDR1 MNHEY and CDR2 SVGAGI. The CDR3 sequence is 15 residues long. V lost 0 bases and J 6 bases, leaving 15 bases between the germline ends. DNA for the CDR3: TGTGCCAGCAGTTACTCGGGGGGACCGGCTCGCGAGCAGTACTTC. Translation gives CASSYSGGPAREQYF.

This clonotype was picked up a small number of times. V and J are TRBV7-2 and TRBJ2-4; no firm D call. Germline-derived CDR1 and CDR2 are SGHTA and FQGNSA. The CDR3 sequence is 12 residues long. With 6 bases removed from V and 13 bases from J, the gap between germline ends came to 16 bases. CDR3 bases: TGTGCCAGCAGTTTTGCCGGACGGCGACAGTACTTC. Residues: CASSFAGRRQYF.

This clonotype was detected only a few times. CDR3 in DNA: TGCGCCAGCAGCCAAGGGGGACAGGGGGCAAATGGCTACACCTTC. This codes for CASSQGGQGANGYTF. The chain employs TRBV4-3 and TRBJ1-2, with 12 positions matching TRBD1. Looked up from germline, CDR1 is LGHNA and CDR2 is YSLEER. V shed 1 base and J 6 bases; nucleotides not matched to a gene: 3. This CDR3 region has 15 residues.